This T cell receptor beta chain came from a study of shared clonotypes between healthy human individuals. Looking at the study overall: A couple of female and a few male donors aged 18 to 49 were enrolled.

Trimming took off 5 bases at V and 1 base at J, with 8 bases between the two ends. CDR3 size: 13 residues. Germline V gene lookup returns CDR1 SGHTA and CDR2 FQGNSA. Assay runs were performed at deep level. Some clones are missing from TCRdb's copy, which holds only in-frame ones; the method was immunoSEQ multiplex PCR. This sample has about half a million clones; 81% occur once, and the top ten carry about 13%. The chain combines TRBV7-2 with TRBJ1-1, with D perhaps TRBD1 (5 bases). This TCR was recovered from a woman in her forties in good health. Some clones in this sample may be carry-over from other donors' samples. Sequenced input: PBMCs. The CDR3 sequence: CASSRQRNTEAFF. CDR3 in DNA: TGTGCCAGCAGCCGACAGCGGAACACTGAAGCTTTCTTT.